This TCR beta chain came from a study of metastatic and nonmetastatic thyroid tumors. Across the whole study: Comparison of repertoires was carried out across blood and tumor or nodule tissue from malignant and benign thyroid patients. Study outcomes and limitations: Benign nodules were reported to have significantly lower TCR beta diversity than malignant thyroid tumors, in blood and tumor.

Using MiXCR, TCRdb reanalyzed the PCR reads. This table has under 35,000 clones, about a sixth appearing once. Every patient underwent thyroid surgery untreated. To note about this clone: Its antigen is undetermined.

This clonotype was obtained from a female donor with papillary thyroid cancer or a benign thyroid nodule (not recorded which). Some clones in this sample may be carry-over from other donors' samples. Sequencing was carried out using blood.

The CDR3 bases are TGCATTCCCGTCCAGGCATCAGGGTCCGAGCAGTACTTC. This translates into CIPVQASGSEQYF. The rearrangement uses TRBV20-1 and TRBJ2-7; D might be TRBD1 (5 bases). The CDR3 contains 13 residues. The germline CDR1 and CDR2 sequences are DFQATT and SNEGSKA (reference sequence).